One sample yielded the 25 T cell receptor beta chains listed below, sequenced in a study of cytomegalovirus exposure and HLA in healthy donors. Generated by immunoSEQ multiplex PCR, the TCRdb table keeps only in-frame clones and is missing some. The sample consists of 150,000 to 200,000 clones, around nine tenths of them appearing once. The specimen was PBMCs. All receptors come from a woman aged 25-40 years in good health and CMV-seronegative.

This clone was counted a single time. The gene calls are TRBV5-1 and TRBJ2-7; the match to TRBD1 covers 9 bases. V lost 4 bases, J lost 2 bases, and 4 bases stayed unmatched. This CDR3 has 14 residues. The germline gives CDR1 SGHRS, CDR2 YFSETQ. CDR3 sequence (DNA): TGCGCCAGCAGCGGGACAGGGAACACCTACGAGCAGTACTTC. This gives the protein CASSGTGNTYEQYF. Full variable domain (outside the CDR3, taken from reference TRBV5-1 and TRBJ2-7): KAGVTQTPRYLIKTRGQQVTLSCSPISGHRSVSWYQQTPGQGLQFLFEYFSETQRNKGNFPGRFSGRQFSNSRSEMNVSTLELGDSALYLCASSGTGNTYEQYFGPGTRLTVT.

The chain combines TRBV7-2 with TRBJ1-1; D is possibly TRBD1 (6 bases). CDR1 and CDR2 (germline): SGHTA, FQGNSA. V was pared by 7 bases and J by 3 bases, with 15 bases between. The CDR3 is made up of 14 amino acids. The DNA for the CDR3 is TGTGCCAGCAATCCAGGGGTTGGAGACACTGAAGCTTTCTTT. Protein sequence: CASNPGVGDTEAFF.

The CDR3 DNA follows: TGTGCCAGCAGTTACCTTGGGGGGTTCTCCTACAATGAGCAGTTCTTC. Translating gives CASSYLGGFSYNEQFF. The chain uses TRBV6-6 and TRBJ2-1; weak D call: TRBD2 (6 bases). The germline CDR1 and CDR2 sequences are MNHNY and SVGAGI (reference sequence). The CDR3 length is 16 residues. V dropped 2 bases and J dropped 0 bases, with 11 bases sitting between them.

The chain combines TRBV9 with TRBJ2-2, with TRBD2 matching 10 bases. The junction had 12 bases not matched to a gene; V was cut back by 4 bases and J by 6 bases. This CDR3 is built from 17 residues. Germline CDR1 and CDR2: SGDLS and YYNGEE. This chain's CDR3 is CASSSGLALERSGELFF. In DNA, the CDR3 is TGTGCCAGCAGCTCGGGACTAGCGCTCGAACGATCCGGGGAGCTGTTTTTT.

The chain uses TRBV5-8 and TRBJ2-3; 10 nucleotides match TRBD2. The V and J ends lost 1 base and 2 bases, in that order; junction bases with no gene match: 4. In germline, CDR1 is SGHTS, CDR2 YDEGEE. The CDR3 has 16 amino acids. The DNA of the CDR3 is TGTGCCAGCAGCTTGCCACTAGCGGGACTCACAGATACGCAGTATTTT. Translation gives CASSLPLAGLTDTQYF. The variable domain in full, with the rest retrieved from reference TRBV5-8 and TRBJ2-3, is EAGVTQSPTHLIKTRGQQATLRCSPISGHTSVYWYQQALGLGLQFLLWYDEGEERNRGNFPPRFSGRQFPNYSSELNVNALELEDSALYLCASSLPLAGLTDTQYFGPGTRLTVL.

The chain joins TRBV29-1 to TRBJ1-2; D is perhaps TRBD1 (6 bases). The germline V gene encodes CDR1 SQVTM and CDR2 ANQGSEA. This CDR3 has 11 amino acids. The ends were cut back, 6 bases at V and 6 bases at J, with 11 bases in the middle. The CDR3 is CSVVTGHGYTF. In DNA form, the CDR3 reads TGCAGCGTCGTTACAGGGCATGGCTACACCTTC.

V is TRBV6-5 and J is TRBJ1-4; unclear D gene. Germline V lookup: CDR1 MNHEY, CDR2 SVGAGI. CDR3 size: 14 residues. The germline V and J ends were trimmed by 4 bases and 7 bases, with 13 bases remaining between them. The DNA of the CDR3 is TGTGCCAGCAGTTCTGCGCCGGGTAGTGAAAAACTGTTTTTT. It translates to CASSSAPGSEKLFF.

V is TRBV27 and J is TRBJ1-5; D gene uncertain. Looked up from germline, CDR1 is MNHEY and CDR2 is SMNVEV (reference sequence). Trimming stripped 6 bases from V and 5 bases from J, with 11 bases between. This CDR3 spans 13 amino acids. CDR3 sequence: CASSKRDHQPQHF. The DNA for the CDR3 is TGTGCCAGCAGCAAGCGTGATCATCAGCCCCAGCATTTT.

Only a few counts were recorded for this clone. This sequence joins TRBV7-8 and TRBJ1-1; no reliable D call. The CDR3 loop spans 14 amino acids. Per germline, CDR1 SGHVS and CDR2 FQNEAQ. Between the trimmed V and J ends, which lost 1 base and 1 base, there was a span of 7 bases. This chain's CDR3 is CASSLDRSNTEAFF. The CDR3 region has the DNA TGTGCCAGCAGCTTAGATAGATCGAACACTGAAGCTTTCTTT.

The J gene is TRBJ1-2, the V gene TRBV29-1, with no clear D. This CDR3 spans 14 amino acids. Germline assignment: CDR1 SQVTM and CDR2 ANQGSEA. V lost 4 bases and J lost 5, with 17 bases in between. Written as DNA, the CDR3 is TGCAGCGTTGTGGACCCGGGAAACATTTATGGCTACACCTTC. Protein: CSVVDPGNIYGYTF.

The rearrangement joins TRBV5-1 to TRBJ2-2; TRBD2 matches 7 bases. This CDR3 spans 15 amino acids. V lost 1 base and J lost 6; bases outside the gene matches: 6. Looked up from germline, CDR1 is SGHRS and CDR2 is YFSETQ. The CDR3 bases are TGCGCCAGCAGCTTGAGAGGGGAGGGCGCCGGGGAGCTGTTTTTT. Protein sequence: CASSLRGEGAGELFF. Full variable domain (outside the CDR3, taken from reference TRBV5-1 and TRBJ2-2): KAGVTQTPRYLIKTRGQQVTLSCSPISGHRSVSWYQQTPGQGLQFLFEYFSETQRNKGNFPGRFSGRQFSNSRSEMNVSTLELGDSALYLCASSLRGEGAGELFFGEGSRLTVL.

This clone has a single count. The chain has TRBV7-8 and TRBJ2-7, with D perhaps matching TRBD1 (5 bases). CDR1 and CDR2 (germline): SGHVS, FQNEAQ. This CDR3 has 14 amino acids. Trimming cost V 1 base and J 1 base, with 8 bases left between them. CDR3 amino acids: CASSLVRESYEQYF. The DNA of the CDR3 is TGTGCCAGCAGCTTAGTCAGGGAATCCTACGAGCAGTACTTC.

The chain is built from TRBV27 and TRBJ2-2; D is unresolved. Trimming took 5 bases from V and 1 from J, leaving 5 bases between them. CDR1 and CDR2 (germline): MNHEY, SMNVEV (reference sequence). CDR3 length: 13 residues. As DNA, the CDR3 is TGTGCCAGCAGTGAACTGAACACCGGGGAGCTGTTTTTT. It specifies CASSELNTGELFF.

V and J are TRBV27 and TRBJ2-7; the D gene is possibly TRBD2 (7 bases). The CDR3 is 15 amino acids. Germline lookup yields CDR1 MNHEY and CDR2 SMNVEV (reference sequence). Trimming removed 5 bases from V and 6 bases from J, with 20 bases in between. This chain's CDR3 is CASSRGGVYAREQYF. CDR3 nucleotides: TGTGCCAGCAGTAGAGGGGGGGTCTACGCGCGCGAGCAGTACTTC.

This clone was seen a few times. The rearrangement links TRBV2 to TRBJ1-2, with TRBD1 matching over 9 bases. The V gene end was trimmed by 6 bases and the J gene end by 3 bases; junction bases not matched to a gene: 5. The CDR3 runs 14 residues. Germline V gives CDR1 SNHLY, CDR2 FYNNEI. CDR3 in amino acids: CASRVGQGDYGYTF. The DNA of the CDR3 is TGTGCCAGCAGGGTGGGACAGGGAGACTATGGCTACACCTTC.

The J gene is TRBJ2-1, the V gene TRBV19; 11 bases agree with TRBD1. V shed 9 bases, J shed 3 bases, and the junction held 10 bases outside the gene matches. The germline CDR1 and CDR2 sequences are LNHDA and SQIVND (reference sequence). CDR3 length: 16 residues. CDR3 loop: CARPPTGTGGYNEQFF. Written as DNA, the CDR3 is TGTGCCAGACCACCGACCGGGACAGGGGGCTACAATGAGCAGTTCTTC.

The rearrangement uses TRBV5-6 and TRBJ1-1, with D maybe TRBD1 (6 bases). This CDR3 has 15 amino acids. Trimming stripped 4 bases from V and 7 bases from J, with 20 bases between. The germline gives CDR1 SGHDT, CDR2 YYEEEE. The CDR3 nucleotides are TGTGCCAGCAGCCTCGGGACATCCCGATGGAGTGAAGCTTTCTTT. Translated, it gives CASSLGTSRWSEAFF.

The chain couples TRBV5-1 to TRBJ2-1; 9 positions agree with TRBD2. The CDR3 has 19 amino acids. V dropped 4 bases and J dropped 4; count of bases not matched to a gene: 18. The V gene's germline CDR1 is SGHRS and CDR2 YFSETQ. In nucleotides, the CDR3 is TGCGCCAGCAGCCCCGGATGGCGGGGGGGTGAAATATGGTACAATGAGCAGTTCTTC. Translating gives CASSPGWRGGEIWYNEQFF.

The V gene is TRBV4-3, the J gene TRBJ2-1; 8 bases line up with TRBD2. This CDR3 has 16 residues. CDR1 and CDR2 (germline): LGHNA, YSLEER. The V and J ends lost 0 bases and 3 bases, in that order; junction bases with no gene match: 4. Here the CDR3 reads CASSQDPGGNYNEQFF. Here the CDR3 DNA reads TGCGCCAGCAGCCAAGACCCGGGGGGGAACTACAATGAGCAGTTCTTC.

This sequence joins TRBV14 and TRBJ2-1; TRBD2 is a possible D gene (6 bases). Germline values: CDR1 SGHDN, CDR2 FVKESK. Trimming stripped 2 bases from V and 4 bases from J, with 12 bases between. The CDR3 length is 15 residues. CDR3 coding DNA: TGTGCCAGCAGCCAACGCGGGGAGGAGTACAATGAGCAGTTCTTC. Translated, it gives CASSQRGEEYNEQFF.

Worth noting for this clone: Sequence at one end of the junction differs from germline and may be a read error. V and J are TRBV7-7 and TRBJ2-7; 10 bases are shared with TRBD2. The CDR3 is made up of 16 amino acids. Germline loops: CDR1 SSHAT, CDR2 FNYEAQ (reference sequence). The CDR3: CASSLDQLAGSYEQYF. Written as DNA, the CDR3 is TGTGCTAGCAGCTTAGATCAACTAGCGGGATCCTACGAGCAGTACTTC.

A single count supports this clone. The V call is TRBV5-6, the J call TRBJ2-2, with 8 bases identical to TRBD1. From germline, CDR1 is SGHDT and CDR2 YYEEEE. The CDR3 sequence is 17 residues long. The junction had 5 bases not matched to a gene; V was cut back by 0 bases and J by 1 base. CDR3 nucleotides: TGTGCCAGCAGCTTGGGGACCGGGACAGGGAACACCGGGGAGCTGTTTTTT. This translates into CASSLGTGTGNTGELFF.

This rearrangement joins TRBV7-9 to TRBJ1-1; 8 bases line up with TRBD1. This CDR3 contains 14 residues. Germline V gene sequence: CDR1 SEHNR, CDR2 FQNEAQ (reference sequence). With 4 bases clipped from V and 1 base from J, the junction kept 2 bases outside the gene matches. The chain's CDR3 is CASSSQGANTEAFF. The CDR3 DNA reads TGTGCCAGCAGCTCGCAGGGGGCGAACACTGAAGCTTTCTTT. The full variable domain, rest sourced from reference TRBV7-9 and TRBJ1-1, is DTGVSQNPRHKITKRGQNVTFRCDPISEHNRLYWYRQTLGQGPEFLTYFQNEAQLEKSRLLSDRFSAERPKGSFSTLEIQRTEQGDSAMYLCASSSQGANTEAFFGQGTRLTVV.

The chain employs TRBV6-1 and TRBJ1-1, with TRBD1 matching 7 bases. The CDR3 has 15 amino acids. The junction had 7 bases not matched to a gene; V was cut back by 6 bases and J by 0 bases. Germline V gives CDR1 MNHNS, CDR2 SASEGT. CDR3 nucleotides: TGTGCCAGCAGGGGACAGCTAACCATGAACACTGAAGCTTTCTTT. Translation: CASRGQLTMNTEAFF.

This clone was found a few times. The CDR3 sequence: CASGKGVNNSPLHF. The CDR3 DNA reads TGTGCCAGCGGCAAAGGGGTGAATAATTCACCCCTCCACTTT. The chain has TRBV27 and TRBJ1-6; maybe TRBD1 (5 bases). The V gene lost 8 bases and the J gene lost 5 bases, with 13 bases spanning the gap. CDR1 and CDR2 (germline): MNHEY, SMNVEV (reference sequence). This CDR3 is built from 14 residues.